This TCR beta chain appears in the sequencing data of a study of blood T cell repertoires in COVID-19. For the study at large: Samples representing acute and convalescent COVID-19 were sourced from the United States, Italy and Spain. In each case, the material was cDNA or gDNA derived from T cells, B-cell-depleted T cells, or PBMCs.

Cohorts were determined from participant-reported clinical history. Germline V gives CDR1 GTSNPN, CDR2 SVGIG (reference sequence). The CDR3 runs 13 residues. V lost 5 bases and J 6 bases, leaving 11 bases between the germline ends. The table came from immunoSEQ multiplex PCR; TCRdb's copy has only in-frame clones and leaves some out. The sample holds around 400,000 clones, around four fifths seen once. The V call is TRBV30, the J call TRBJ1-6; tentative D call: TRBD1 (6 bases). Sequencing was carried out using PBMCs or T cells enriched from blood (not recorded which). The TCR sequence derives from a woman aged 50 to 60 who had recovered from COVID-19. This CDR3 is CAWAGEGNSPLHF. Written as DNA, the CDR3 is TGTGCCTGGGCAGGGGAAGGTAATTCACCCCTCCACTTT.